This entry concerns a single T cell receptor beta chain. The antigen is undetermined. Healthy Caucasian individuals from Russia aged about 6 to 90 served as donors. At least 6.5 million PBMCs were isolated per sample. The data originate from a study of blood T cells in healthy people across ages. Overall study findings and caveats: Diversity estimates drawn from one million T cells were deemed underestimates. The long-lived group displayed more naive CD4+ cells, plus higher diversity, than the aged donors did.

For the second PCR, which ran for 7 to 11 cycles, a sample-barcoded 5' primer and a J-beta primer mix were used. TCRdb redid the calling of the 5' RACE reads with MiXCR, one entry per CDR3 protein. Here the sample spans approximately 690,000 distinct CDR3 sequences, under 65% being singletons. Germline V CDR1 and CDR2: LNHDA, SQIVND (reference sequence). Trimming cost V 6 bases and J 0 bases, with 12 bases left between them. The CDR3 consists of 14 residues. This receptor was identified in a man aged 55 to 70 in good health. The sequencing input was blood. The chain links TRBV19 to TRBJ2-7; D possibly corresponds to TRBD1 (6 bases). CDR3 amino acids: CASRGGRDSYEQYF. Written as DNA, the CDR3 is TGTGCCAGTAGAGGGGGACGGGACTCCTACGAGCAGTACTTC.